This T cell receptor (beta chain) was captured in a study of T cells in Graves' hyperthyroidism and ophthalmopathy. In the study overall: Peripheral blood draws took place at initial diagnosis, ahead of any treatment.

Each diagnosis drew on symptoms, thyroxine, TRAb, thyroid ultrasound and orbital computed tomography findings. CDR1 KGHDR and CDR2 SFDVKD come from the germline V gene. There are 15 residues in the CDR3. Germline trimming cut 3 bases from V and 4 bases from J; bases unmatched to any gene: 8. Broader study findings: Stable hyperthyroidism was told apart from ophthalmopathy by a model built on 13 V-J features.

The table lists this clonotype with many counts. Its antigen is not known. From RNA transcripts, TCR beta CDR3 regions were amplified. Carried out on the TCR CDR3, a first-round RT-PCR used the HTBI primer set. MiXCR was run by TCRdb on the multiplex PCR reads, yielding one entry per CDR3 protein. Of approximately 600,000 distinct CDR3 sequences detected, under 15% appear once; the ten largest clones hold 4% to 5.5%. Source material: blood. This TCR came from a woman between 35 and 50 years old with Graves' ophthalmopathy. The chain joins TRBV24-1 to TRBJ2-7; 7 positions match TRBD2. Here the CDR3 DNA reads TGTGCCACCAGTGATAACGGGGAGGGAGAATACGAGCAGTACTTC. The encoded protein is CATSDNGEGEYEQYF.